These 9 T cell receptor beta chains originate from one sample sequenced in a study of monozygotic twins with inflammatory bowel disease (dated by TCRdb to between 2019 and 2020). The method was 5' RACE. Sequencing took place on an Illumina HiSeq 2500. TCRdb reprocessed the reads; each CDR3 protein sequence makes one entry, and DNA is unavailable. The table held for this sample gives approximately 200,000 distinct CDR3 sequences. The ten largest account for roughly 8% of the sample. Sequencing was carried out using blood. The receptors stem from a human donor with ulcerative colitis or Crohn's disease, or a healthy co-twin of an affected twin (not recorded which).

The chain has TRBV29-1 and TRBJ2-7; TCRdb outputs TRBD2, but without DNA this stays unchecked. Germline V gene sequence: CDR1 SQVTM, CDR2 ANQGSEA. The CDR3 covers 15 residues. CDR3: CSVEDALAGDYEQYF.

The genes are TRBV11-1 and TRBJ1-6; TCRdb's D gene call, TRBD1, goes unchecked for lack of DNA. This CDR3 is built from 18 residues. Germline CDR1 reads SGHAT; CDR2 reads FQDESV (reference sequence). CDR3 region: CASSSSGQGGSYNSPLHF.

V gene TRBV24-1 combines with J gene TRBJ2-2; the D gene TCRdb calls, TRBD1, cannot be checked with no DNA. CDR1 is KGHDR, CDR2 SFDVKD, per germline. The CDR3 sequence is 12 residues long. The CDR3 region is CAVQGNTGELFF.

The genes are TRBV9 and TRBJ2-2; there is no DNA to check the TCRdb D call of TRBD1. CDR1 SGDLS and CDR2 YYNGEE come from the germline V gene. The CDR3 totals 15 residues. The CDR3 loop is CASSTRTGKAGELFF.

The chain couples TRBV19 to TRBJ2-3. CDR1 is LNHDA and CDR2 is SQIVND in the germline V gene (reference sequence). CDR3 length: 13 residues. The CDR3 region is CASSGDHADTQYF.

The J gene is TRBJ2-1, the V gene TRBV4-3. The CDR3 totals 15 residues. The V gene's germline CDR1 is LGHNA and CDR2 YSLEER. CDR3 protein: CASSPQADVYNEQFF.

V usage is TRBV5-1 and J usage is TRBJ2-3; TCRdb reports TRBD2, a call that lacks DNA to check it against. Germline values: CDR1 SGHRS, CDR2 YFSETQ. The CDR3 spans 16 residues. The CDR3 reads CASSHGLAGNTDTQYF.

This chain connects TRBV5-6 to TRBJ1-1; TCRdb selects TRBD1, and the lack of DNA leaves this call unchecked. In germline, CDR1 is SGHDT, CDR2 YYEEEE. The CDR3 loop spans 20 amino acids. CDR3 protein: CASSSDHFGVPAQGNPEAFF.

V usage is TRBV19 and J usage is TRBJ2-4; TCRdb lists TRBD1, though no DNA is available to test this call. The CDR3 is made up of 15 amino acids. Germline CDR1 LNHDA, CDR2 SQIVND (reference sequence). CDR3 region: CASTSGSPPQNIQYF. The entire variable domain, with the rest obtained from reference TRBV19 and TRBJ2-4, is as follows: DGGITQSPKYLFRKEGQNVTLSCEQNLNHDAMYWYRQDPGQGLRLIYYSQIVNDFQKGDIAEGYSVSREKKESFPLTVTSAQKNPTAFYLCASTSGSPPQNIQYFGAGTRLSVL.